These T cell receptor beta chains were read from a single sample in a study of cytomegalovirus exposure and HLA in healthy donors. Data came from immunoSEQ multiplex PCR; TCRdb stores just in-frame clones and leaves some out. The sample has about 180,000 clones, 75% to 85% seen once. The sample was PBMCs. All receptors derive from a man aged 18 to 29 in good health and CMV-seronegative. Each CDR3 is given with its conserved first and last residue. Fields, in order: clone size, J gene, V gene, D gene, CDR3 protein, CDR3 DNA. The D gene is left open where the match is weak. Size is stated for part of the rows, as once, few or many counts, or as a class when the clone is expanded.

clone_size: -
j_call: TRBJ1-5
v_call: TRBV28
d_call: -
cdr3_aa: CASTQSGQGGGQPQHF
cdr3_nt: TGTGCCAGCACCCAAAGCGGGCAGGGCGGGGGGCAGCCCCAGCATTTT

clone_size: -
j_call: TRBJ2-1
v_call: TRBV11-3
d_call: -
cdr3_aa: CASSWSNEQFF
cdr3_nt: TGTGCCAGCAGCTGGAGCAATGAGCAGTTCTTC

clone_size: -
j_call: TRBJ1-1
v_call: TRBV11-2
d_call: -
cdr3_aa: CASSLGVAQMNTEAFF
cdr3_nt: TGTGCCAGCAGCTTGGGCGTTGCGCAGATGAACACTGAAGCTTTCTTT

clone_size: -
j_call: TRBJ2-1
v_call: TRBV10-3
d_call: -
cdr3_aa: CAISDNLPNGQFF
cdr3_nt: TGTGCCATCAGTGATAATCTGCCAAACGGGCAGTTCTTC

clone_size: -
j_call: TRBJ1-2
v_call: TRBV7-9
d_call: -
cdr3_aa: CASSLNGAEGYTF
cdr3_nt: TGTGCCAGCAGCTTAAACGGTGCGGAGGGCTACACCTTC

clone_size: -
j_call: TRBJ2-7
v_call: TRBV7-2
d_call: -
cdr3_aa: CASSLGGGGQYF
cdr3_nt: TGTGCCAGCAGCCTCGGGGGAGGCGGGCAGTACTTC

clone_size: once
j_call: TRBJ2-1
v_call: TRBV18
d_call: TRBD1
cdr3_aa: CASSGTGDPNEQFF
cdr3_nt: TGTGCCAGCTCCGGGACAGGGGATCCCAATGAGCAGTTCTTC

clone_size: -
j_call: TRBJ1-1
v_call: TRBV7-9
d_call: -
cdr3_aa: CASSSTTGYTLEAFF
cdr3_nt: TGTGCCAGCAGCTCTACTACAGGGTATACCCTTGAAGCTTTCTTT

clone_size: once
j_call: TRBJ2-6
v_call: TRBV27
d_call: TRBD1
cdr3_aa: CASSSSGTGGFSGANVLTF
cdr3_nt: TGTGCCAGCAGTTCATCCGGGACAGGGGGATTCTCTGGGGCCAACGTCCTGACTTTC

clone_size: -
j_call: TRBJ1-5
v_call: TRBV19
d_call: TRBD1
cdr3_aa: CASSMRGPNNQPQHF
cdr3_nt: TGTGCCAGTAGTATGAGGGGGCCCAACAATCAGCCCCAGCATTTT

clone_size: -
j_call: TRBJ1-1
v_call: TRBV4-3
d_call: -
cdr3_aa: CASSQDTIRGSLNTEAFF
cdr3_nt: TGCGCCAGCAGCCAAGATACGATCAGGGGATCGCTTAACACTGAAGCTTTCTTT

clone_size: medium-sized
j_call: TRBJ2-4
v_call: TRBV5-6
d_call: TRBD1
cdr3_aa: CASSLTGLRDIQYF
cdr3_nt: TGTGCCAGCAGCCTGACAGGGTTGAGGGACATTCAGTACTTC

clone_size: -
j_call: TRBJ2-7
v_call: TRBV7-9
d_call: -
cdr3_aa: CASSPLGEQYF
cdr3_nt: TGTGCCAGCAGCCCCCTAGGCGAGCAGTACTTC

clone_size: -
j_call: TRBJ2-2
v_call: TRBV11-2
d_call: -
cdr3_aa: CASSLIGSGVPPGELFF
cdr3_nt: TGTGCCAGCAGCTTAATCGGATCGGGAGTTCCCCCCGGGGAGCTGTTTTTT

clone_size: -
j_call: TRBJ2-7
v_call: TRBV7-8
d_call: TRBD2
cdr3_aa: CASRPPSGSYEQYF
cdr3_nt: TGTGCCAGCAGGCCGCCTAGCGGTAGCTACGAGCAGTACTTC

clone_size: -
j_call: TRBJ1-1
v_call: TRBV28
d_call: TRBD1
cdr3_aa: CASSPRDRARTEAFF
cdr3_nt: TGTGCCAGCAGCCCAAGGGACAGGGCTCGAACTGAAGCTTTCTTT

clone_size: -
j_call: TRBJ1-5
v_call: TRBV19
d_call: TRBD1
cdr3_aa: CASSRGGQGINQPQHF
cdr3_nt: TGTGCCAGTAGTCGGGGGGGACAGGGTATTAATCAGCCCCAGCATTTT

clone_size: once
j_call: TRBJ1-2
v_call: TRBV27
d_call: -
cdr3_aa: CASSLVDPRRAVNYGYTF
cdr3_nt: TGTGCCAGCAGTTTAGTCGATCCTCGCAGGGCCGTAAACTATGGCTACACCTTC